The 27 T cell receptor beta chains in this list originate from one sample, sequenced in a study of breast tumors, draining lymph nodes, adjacent tissues. A single record per CDR3 protein comes from TCRdb applying MiXCR to the multiplex PCR reads. This table has approximately 130,000 distinct CDR3 sequences, approximately 20% appearing once. The lymph nodes were axillary draining lymph nodes from breast cancer patients. The sequenced sample consisted of axillary lymph node tissue. The source is a female donor with breast cancer. Some clones in this sample may be carry-over from other donors' samples.

The V call is TRBV20-1, the J call TRBJ1-1; D is unresolved. CDR3 size: 12 residues. The V gene's germline CDR1 is DFQATT and CDR2 SNEGSKA (reference sequence). V lost 0 bases and J lost 4, with 6 bases in between. DNA for the CDR3: TGCAGTGCTAGAGATCTCGTCACTGAAGCTTTCTTT. Protein sequence: CSARDLVTEAFF.

This clonotype was detected once. This may be a read error: a much more frequent sequence differs by one nucleotide. The conserved closing phenylalanine or tryptophan is absent in this CDR3, likely reflecting a read error. The chain is built from TRBV6-5 and TRBJ2-7; TRBD2 might be the D (6 bases). V was cut by 2 bases and J by 1 base, with 12 bases left in between. The V gene's germline CDR1 is MNHEY and CDR2 SVGAGI. CDR3 length: 15 amino acids. CDR3 residues: CASSYAGKLSYEQYL. The CDR3 nucleotides are TGTGCCAGCAGTTACGCGGGAAAACTATCCTACGAGCAGTACCTC.

This clonotype appeared many times. The genes are TRBV4-1 and TRBJ2-3; 8 bases fit TRBD1. This CDR3 has 16 amino acids. The J segment lost 1 base and the V segment lost 0 bases, leaving 3 bases of the junction unmatched. From germline, CDR1 is MGHRA and CDR2 YSYEKL. The CDR3 DNA sequence: TGCGCCAGCAGCCAAGATAAGACAGGGGGCACAGATACGCAGTATTTT. This translates into CASSQDKTGGTDTQYF.

This clonotype occurred many times. The rearrangement joins TRBV6-6 to TRBJ2-5; TRBD1 might be the D (6 bases). This CDR3 is 14 amino acids long. The V and J ends lost 6 bases and 1 base respectively, with 12 bases between them. Per germline, CDR1 MNHNY and CDR2 SVGAGI (reference sequence). The CDR3 nucleotides read TGTGCCAGCAGAACGGGACACTTCCAAGAGACCCAGTACTTC. Protein sequence: CASRTGHFQETQYF.

This clonotype was counted ten times or more. The CDR3 DNA is TGTGCCACTATCGGGGAGAACACCGGGGAGCTGTTTTTT. Amino acids: CATIGENTGELFF. The chain carries TRBV24-1 and TRBJ2-2, with a tentative D call TRBD2 (5 bases). The CDR3 consists of 13 residues. Per the germline V gene, CDR1 is KGHDR and CDR2 is SFDVKD. Trimming removed 10 bases from V and 1 base from J, with 9 bases in between.

This clonotype was detected ten times or more. The genes are TRBV9 and TRBJ2-7; 9 positions agree with TRBD2. The germline gives CDR1 SGDLS, CDR2 YYNGEE. Trimming cost V 0 bases and J 2 bases; bases outside gene matches: 6. The CDR3 has 16 amino acids. CDR3 sequence: CASSVAPLAGAYEQYF. In DNA form, the CDR3 reads TGTGCCAGCAGCGTAGCCCCTTTAGCGGGAGCCTACGAGCAGTACTTC.

The count of this clonotype is one. The V call is TRBV7-8, the J call TRBJ2-2; no firm D call. V was pared by 8 bases and J by 6 bases, with 10 bases between. The CDR3 has 12 residues. Looked up from germline, CDR1 is SGHVS and CDR2 is FQNEAQ. The CDR3 is CASGWSAGELFF. The CDR3 region has the DNA TGTGCCAGCGGTTGGTCGGCCGGGGAGCTGTTTTTT.

This clonotype has a count of ten or more. The chain combines TRBV4-1 with TRBJ1-4; 9 nucleotides align to TRBD1. Losses at the gene ends were 4 bases for V and 8 bases for J; bases not matched to a gene: 5. In germline, CDR1 is MGHRA, CDR2 YSYEKL. This CDR3 has 14 residues. CDR3 protein: CASSRGQGREKLFF. The DNA of the CDR3 is TGCGCCAGCAGCCGGGGACAGGGAAGGGAAAAACTGTTTTTT.

V usage is TRBV6-5 and J usage is TRBJ1-2; D might be TRBD1 (5 bases). With 5 bases removed from V and 4 bases from J, the gap between germline ends came to 14 bases. The V gene's germline CDR1 is MNHEY and CDR2 SVGAGI. The CDR3 is made up of 14 amino acids. CDR3 sequence (DNA): TGTGCCAGCAGTAGCCGCGGGGGATCCTATGGCTACACCTTC. It translates to CASSSRGGSYGYTF.

The table lists this clonotype with many counts. V gene TRBV6-5 combines with J gene TRBJ2-2, with D perhaps TRBD2 (6 bases). Germline loops: CDR1 MNHEY, CDR2 SVGAGI. This CDR3 region has 16 residues. Trimming cost V 6 bases and J 6 bases, with 20 bases left between them. CDR3 bases: TGTGCCAGCAGAATTAGCGGAAATTCCCCCCCCGGGGAGCTGTTTTTT. This translates into CASRISGNSPPGELFF.

This clonotype was picked up many times. The chain joins TRBV2 to TRBJ2-3; 11 nucleotides match TRBD2. CDR1 SNHLY and CDR2 FYNNEI come from the germline V gene. After removal of 6 bases from V and 1 base from J, the junction contained 9 bases not matched to a gene. This CDR3 spans 17 amino acids. The CDR3: CASRTPTGLAGTDTQYF. The CDR3, as DNA: TGTGCCAGCAGGACCCCTACGGGACTAGCGGGCACAGATACGCAGTATTTT.

The table lists this clonotype with many counts. The gene calls are TRBV7-2 and TRBJ2-1, with unresolved D. This CDR3 spans 18 amino acids. Germline V CDR1 and CDR2: SGHTA, FQGNSA. The V end lost 1 base, the J end lost 4 bases, and 20 bases lay between the germline ends. The CDR3 region is CASSLGSGGTNYYNEQFF. CDR3 DNA: TGTGCCAGCAGCTTAGGTTCCGGCGGTACCAATTATTACAATGAGCAGTTCTTC.

This clonotype was seen ten or more times. J is TRBJ2-1 and V is TRBV5-1; 9 bases align to TRBD1. Unmatched junction bases numbered 11, after V lost 7 bases and J lost 6 bases. CDR1 SGHRS and CDR2 YFSETQ come from the germline V gene. The CDR3 contains 15 residues. For the CDR3, the DNA is TGCGCCAGCGCAAAGGGACAGGGAAGGGTCAATGAGCAGTTCTTC. It yields the protein CASAKGQGRVNEQFF.

The rearrangement links TRBV6-5 to TRBJ2-1; TRBD2 is a possible D gene (6 bases). This CDR3 comprises 12 residues. CDR1 is MNHEY and CDR2 is SVGAGI in the germline V gene. V was clipped by 6 bases and J by 14 bases, with 17 bases between them. The CDR3 DNA follows: TGTGCCAGCAGCAACCGACTAGATCAGAAGTTCTTC. Translated: CASSNRLDQKFF.

This clonotype was picked up a small number of times. One end of the junction varies from germline; a read error may be responsible. V gene TRBV7-9 combines with J gene TRBJ2-4; 10 nucleotides agree with TRBD1. CDR3 length equals 12 residues. The germline gives CDR1 SEHNR, CDR2 FQNEAQ (reference sequence). CDR3 amino acids: CASSLETGGRNF. The CDR3 DNA is TGTGCCAGCAGCTTAGAGACAGGGGGCAGGAACTTC.

As for this clonotype: A much larger clone lies one base from this, so it may be a read error. The chain uses TRBV5-1 and TRBJ2-7; D is perhaps TRBD1 (6 bases). Germline V gene lookup returns CDR1 SGHRS and CDR2 YFSETQ. The CDR3 spans 13 residues. CDR3 sequence (DNA): TGCGCCGGCAGTAGGGGACAAGCCTACGAGCAGTACTTC. Amino acid sequence: CAGSRGQAYEQYF.

Notes on this clonotype: It may be a read error: a sequence one base away is much more abundant. This chain connects TRBV20-1 to TRBJ1-3; D remains ambiguous. The CDR3 runs to 12 residues. In germline, CDR1 is DFQATT, CDR2 SNEGSKA (reference sequence). The chain's CDR3 is CSARVRGNTTYF. The CDR3 region has the DNA TGCAGTGCTAGAGTTAGAGGAAACACCACATATTTT.

This clonotype was recorded many times. This chain links TRBV20-1 with TRBJ2-1, with 12 bases lining up with TRBD1. Unmatched junction bases numbered 4, after V lost 0 bases and J lost 4 bases. The germline V gene encodes CDR1 DFQATT and CDR2 SNEGSKA (reference sequence). The CDR3 runs to 16 residues. Written as DNA, the CDR3 is TGCAGTGCTAGAGATCGGGACAGGGGGCGATACAATGAGCAGTTCTTC. Translating gives CSARDRDRGRYNEQFF.

This clonotype appeared a few times. A clone one base away is much larger, so this may be a read error. V is TRBV15 and J is TRBJ2-7; tentative D call: TRBD2 (5 bases). Looked up from germline, CDR1 is LNHNV and CDR2 is YYDKDF (reference sequence). The V and J ends lost 1 base and 2 bases respectively, with 9 bases between them. This CDR3 is built from 14 residues. This CDR3 reads CATSRGVAPYEQYF. DNA for the CDR3: TGTGCCACCAGCAGAGGAGTAGCGCCCTACGAGCAGTACTTC. Supplemented by reference TRBV15 and TRBJ2-7, the full variable domain reads DAMVIQNPRYQVTQFGKPVTLSCSQTLNHNVMYWYQQKSSQAPKLLFHYYDKDFNNEADTPDNFQSRRPNTSFCFLDIRSPGLGDTAMYLCATSRGVAPYEQYFGPGTRLTVT.

The sample holds many counts of this clonotype. The CDR3 sequence is CASSPQTNYEQYF. In DNA, the CDR3 is TGTGCCAGCTCACCCCAGACAAACTACGAGCAGTACTTC. The chain is built from TRBV18 and TRBJ2-7, with D hard to call. Germline V gives CDR1 KGHSH, CDR2 LQKENI. V was clipped by 3 bases and J by 3 bases, with 9 bases between them. The CDR3 loop spans 13 amino acids. The entire variable domain, with the rest obtained from reference TRBV18 and TRBJ2-7, is as follows: NAGVMQNPRHLVRRRGQEARLRCSPMKGHSHVYWYRQLPEEGLKFMVYLQKENIIDESGMPKERFSAEFPKEGPSILRIQQVVRGDSAAYFCASSPQTNYEQYFGPGTRLTVT.

On this clonotype: A read error may be the cause here, since a much bigger clone is one base away. The J gene is TRBJ2-7, the V gene TRBV30; D may be TRBD1 or TRBD2 (5 bases each). Germline CDR1 and CDR2: GTSNPN and SVGIG (reference sequence). CDR3 length equals 12 residues. CDR3 region: CAWSRRGDERYF. In DNA, the CDR3 is TGTGCCTGGAGTCGTAGGGGAGACGAGCGGTACTTC.

In regard to this clonotype: Since a much larger clone is just one base distant, this may be a read error. The chain uses TRBV6-2 or TRBV6-3 and TRBJ2-7; a possible D gene is TRBD1 (6 bases). This CDR3 comprises 14 residues. Germline V CDR1 and CDR2: MNHEY, SVGEGT. CDR3 region: CASTSGGSSYGQYF. CDR3 DNA: TGTGCCAGCACCAGTGGGGGCAGCTCCTACGGGCAGTACTTC.

With respect to this clonotype: Just one base apart from a much larger clone, this may be a read error. This chain uses TRBV7-2 with TRBJ2-2; maybe TRBD2 (5 bases). The germline V gene has CDR1 SGHTA and CDR2 FQGNSA. The CDR3 is 16 amino acids. CDR3: CSSSLVSGGNTGELFF. The CDR3 DNA reads TGTTCCAGCAGCTTAGTCAGCGGAGGGAACACCGGGGAGCTGTTTTTT.

The sample holds many counts of this clonotype. The rearrangement links TRBV6-1 to TRBJ2-7; tentatively, D is TRBD1 (6 bases). The CDR3 has 12 amino acids. The V gene lost 6 bases and the J gene lost 4 bases, with 10 bases spanning the gap. The germline V gene encodes CDR1 MNHNS and CDR2 SASEGT. CDR3 region: CASRARGYEQYF. CDR3 nucleotides: TGTGCCAGCAGGGCCAGGGGTTACGAGCAGTACTTC.

A note on this clonotype: One base away lies a much larger clone, so this may be a sequencing read error. Lacking the conserved final phenylalanine or tryptophan, this CDR3 likely reflects a read error. The chain joins TRBV27 to TRBJ2-7; 9 nucleotides match TRBD1. Germline CDR1 reads MNHEY; CDR2 reads SMNVEV (reference sequence). The length of the CDR3 is 13 residues. V lost 5 bases, J lost 5 bases, and 4 bases stayed unmatched. The CDR3 sequence is CASSGTGPNEQYS. The CDR3 DNA reads TGTGCCAGCAGTGGGACAGGGCCCAACGAGCAGTACTCC.

The chain carries TRBV4-3 and TRBJ2-5, with 9 nucleotides matching TRBD1. The V gene's germline CDR1 is LGHNA and CDR2 YSLEER. This CDR3 spans 13 amino acids. The V gene end was trimmed by 4 bases and the J gene end by 9 bases; junction bases not matched to a gene: 6. CDR3 residues: CASSRGQGEAQYF. In DNA, the CDR3 is TGCGCCAGCAGCCGGGGACAGGGCGAGGCCCAGTACTTC.

In this sample, this clonotype turned up many times. The J gene is TRBJ2-1, the V gene TRBV6-2 or TRBV6-3, with TRBD2 as a possible D gene (5 bases). The CDR3 has 17 residues. With 0 bases removed from V and 3 bases from J, the gap between germline ends came to 15 bases. Looked up from germline, CDR1 is MNHEY and CDR2 is SVGEGT. CDR3 in amino acids: CASSYSKVVGIYNEQFF. In nucleotides, the CDR3 is TGTGCCAGCAGTTACTCGAAAGTCGTCGGGATCTACAATGAGCAGTTCTTC.